This TCR beta chain is drawn from a study of cytomegalovirus exposure and HLA in healthy donors. Regarding the study as a whole: Sequencing depth across donors, presence/absence analyses assumed, was roughly uniform.

13 Jbeta primers and 60 Vbeta primers were used for the PCR. TCRdb keeps only in-frame clones here, not all; method: immunoSEQ multiplex PCR. The sample lists 58,000 or so clones, roughly 80% occurring once. V was cut by 4 bases and J by 7 bases, with 17 bases left in between. The CDR3 covers 15 residues. Germline V gene data show CDR1 as SGHVS and CDR2 as FQNEAQ. As for this clone: Its antigen is not identified.

The origin of this receptor is a woman between 40 and 50 years old in good health and CMV-seropositive. The rearrangement joins TRBV7-8 to TRBJ2-1; weak D call: TRBD1 (7 bases). What was sequenced was PBMCs. The CDR3 here is CASSSRQGGGNEQFF. CDR3 bases: TGTGCCAGCAGCTCCCGACAGGGTGGGGGGAATGAGCAGTTCTTC.